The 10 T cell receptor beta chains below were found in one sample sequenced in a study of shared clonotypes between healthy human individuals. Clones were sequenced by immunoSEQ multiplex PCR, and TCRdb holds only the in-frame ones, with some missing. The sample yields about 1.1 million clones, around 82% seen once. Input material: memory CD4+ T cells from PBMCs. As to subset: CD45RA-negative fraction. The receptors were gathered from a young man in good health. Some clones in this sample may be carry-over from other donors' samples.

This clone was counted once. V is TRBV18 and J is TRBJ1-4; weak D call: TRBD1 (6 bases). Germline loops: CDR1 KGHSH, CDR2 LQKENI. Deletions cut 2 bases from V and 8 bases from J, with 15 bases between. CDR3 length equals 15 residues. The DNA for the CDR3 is TGTGCCAGCTCACCATCGAGGGGGATATACGAAAAACTGTTTTTT. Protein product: CASSPSRGIYEKLFF.

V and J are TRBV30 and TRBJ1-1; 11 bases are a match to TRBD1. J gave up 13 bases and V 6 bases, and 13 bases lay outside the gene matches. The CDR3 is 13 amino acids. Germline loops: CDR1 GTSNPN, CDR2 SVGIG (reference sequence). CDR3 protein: CACRRWGQGDDFF. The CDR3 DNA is TGTGCCTGTAGGAGGTGGGGACAGGGGGACGATTTCTTT.

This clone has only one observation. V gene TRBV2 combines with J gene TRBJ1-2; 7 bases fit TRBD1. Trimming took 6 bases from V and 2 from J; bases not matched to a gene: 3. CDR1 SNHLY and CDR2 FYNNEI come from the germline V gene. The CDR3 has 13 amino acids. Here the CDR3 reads CASREQGNYGYTF. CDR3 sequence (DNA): TGTGCCAGCAGGGAACAGGGGAACTATGGCTACACCTTC.

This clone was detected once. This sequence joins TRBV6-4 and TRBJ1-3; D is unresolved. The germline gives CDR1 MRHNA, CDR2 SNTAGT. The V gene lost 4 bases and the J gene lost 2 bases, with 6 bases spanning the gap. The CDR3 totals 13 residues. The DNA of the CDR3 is TGTGCCAGCAGTGCCGGACCTGGAAACACCATATATTTT. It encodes CASSAGPGNTIYF.

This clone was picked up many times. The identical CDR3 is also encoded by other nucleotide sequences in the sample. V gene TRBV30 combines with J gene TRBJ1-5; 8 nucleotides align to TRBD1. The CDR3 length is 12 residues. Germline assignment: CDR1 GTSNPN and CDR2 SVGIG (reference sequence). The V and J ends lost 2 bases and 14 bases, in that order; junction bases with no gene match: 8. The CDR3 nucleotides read TGTGCCTGGAGTCCCGGGACAGGCCCAGAGCATTTT. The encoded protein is CAWSPGTGPEHF.

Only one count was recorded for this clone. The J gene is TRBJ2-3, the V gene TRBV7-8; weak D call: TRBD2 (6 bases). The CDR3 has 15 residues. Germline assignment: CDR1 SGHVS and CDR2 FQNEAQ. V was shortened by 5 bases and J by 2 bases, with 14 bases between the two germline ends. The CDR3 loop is CASSLTSSTTDTQYF. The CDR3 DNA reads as TGTGCCAGCAGCCTGACTAGTTCGACCACAGATACGCAGTATTTT.

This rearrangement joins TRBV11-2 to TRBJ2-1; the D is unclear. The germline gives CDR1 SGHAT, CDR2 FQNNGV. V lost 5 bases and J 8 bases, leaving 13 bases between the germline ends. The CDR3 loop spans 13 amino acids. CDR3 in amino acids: CASSAPISDEQFF. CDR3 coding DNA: TGTGCCAGCAGCGCACCCATTAGTGATGAGCAGTTCTTC.

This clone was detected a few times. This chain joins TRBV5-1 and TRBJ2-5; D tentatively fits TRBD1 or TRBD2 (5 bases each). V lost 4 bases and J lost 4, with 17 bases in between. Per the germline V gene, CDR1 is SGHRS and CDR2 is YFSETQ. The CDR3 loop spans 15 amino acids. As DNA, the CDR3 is TGCGCCAGCAGCACCCGGGTCTCTGGGGGAGAGACCCAGTACTTC. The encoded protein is CASSTRVSGGETQYF.

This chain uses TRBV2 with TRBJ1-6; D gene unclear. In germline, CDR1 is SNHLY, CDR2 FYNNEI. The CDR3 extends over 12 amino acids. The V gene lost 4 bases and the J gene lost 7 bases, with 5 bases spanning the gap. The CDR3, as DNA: TGTGCCAGCAGTGCGACGAATTCACCCCTCCACTTT. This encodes CASSATNSPLHF.

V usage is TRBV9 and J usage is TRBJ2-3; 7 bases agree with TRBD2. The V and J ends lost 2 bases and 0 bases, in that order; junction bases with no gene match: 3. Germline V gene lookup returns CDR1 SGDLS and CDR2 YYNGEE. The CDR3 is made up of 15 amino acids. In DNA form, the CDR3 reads TGTGCCAGCAGCGTCAGGGAGGGCAGCACAGATACGCAGTATTTT. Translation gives CASSVREGSTDTQYF. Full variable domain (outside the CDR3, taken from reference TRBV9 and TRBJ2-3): DSGVTQTPKHLITATGQRVTLRCSPRSGDLSVYWYQQSLDQGLQFLIQYYNGEERAKGNILERFSAQQFPDLHSELNLSSLELGDSALYFCASSVREGSTDTQYFGPGTRLTVL.